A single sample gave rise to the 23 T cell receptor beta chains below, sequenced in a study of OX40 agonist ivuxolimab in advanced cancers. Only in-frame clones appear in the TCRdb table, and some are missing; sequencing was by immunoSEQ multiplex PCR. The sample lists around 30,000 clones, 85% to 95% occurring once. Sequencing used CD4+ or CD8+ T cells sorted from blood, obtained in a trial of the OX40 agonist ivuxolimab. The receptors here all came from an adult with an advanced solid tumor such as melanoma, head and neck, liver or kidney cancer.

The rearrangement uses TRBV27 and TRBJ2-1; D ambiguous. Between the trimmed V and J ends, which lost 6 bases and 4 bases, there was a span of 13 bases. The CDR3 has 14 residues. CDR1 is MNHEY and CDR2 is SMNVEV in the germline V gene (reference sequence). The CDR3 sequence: CASRSPPSYNEQFF. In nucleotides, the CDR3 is TGTGCCAGCAGGAGTCCCCCCTCGTACAATGAGCAGTTCTTC.

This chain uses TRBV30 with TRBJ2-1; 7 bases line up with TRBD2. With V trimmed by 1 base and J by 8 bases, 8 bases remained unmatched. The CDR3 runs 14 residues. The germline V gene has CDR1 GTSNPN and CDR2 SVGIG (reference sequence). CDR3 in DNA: TGTGCCTGGAGTGGGGGGGGAGGTTGGGATGAGCAGTTCTTC. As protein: CAWSGGGGWDEQFF.

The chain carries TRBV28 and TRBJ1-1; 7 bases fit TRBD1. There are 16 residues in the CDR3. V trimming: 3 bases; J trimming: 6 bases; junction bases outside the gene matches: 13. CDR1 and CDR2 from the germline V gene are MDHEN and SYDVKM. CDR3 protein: CASSFAPGQAYAEAFF. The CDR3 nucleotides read TGTGCCAGCAGTTTTGCCCCAGGACAGGCATACGCTGAAGCTTTCTTT. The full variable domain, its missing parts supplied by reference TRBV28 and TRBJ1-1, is DVKVTQSSRYLVKRTGEKVFLECVQDMDHENMFWYRQDPGLGLRLIYFSYDVKMKEKGDIPEGYSVSREKKERFSLILESASTNQTSMYLCASSFAPGQAYAEAFFGQGTRLTVV.

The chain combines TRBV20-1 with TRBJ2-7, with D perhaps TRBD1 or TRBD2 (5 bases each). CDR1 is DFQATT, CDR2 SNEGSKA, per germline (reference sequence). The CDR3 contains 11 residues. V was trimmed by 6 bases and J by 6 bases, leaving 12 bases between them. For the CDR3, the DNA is TGCAGTGCCCTTCGTGGGGGCGAGCAGTACTTC. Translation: CSALRGGEQYF.

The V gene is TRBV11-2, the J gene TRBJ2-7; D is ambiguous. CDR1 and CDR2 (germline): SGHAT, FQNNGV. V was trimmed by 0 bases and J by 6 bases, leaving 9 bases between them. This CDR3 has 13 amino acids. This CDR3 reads CASSLDRLREQYF. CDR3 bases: TGTGCCAGCAGCTTAGACAGGCTCCGCGAGCAGTACTTC.

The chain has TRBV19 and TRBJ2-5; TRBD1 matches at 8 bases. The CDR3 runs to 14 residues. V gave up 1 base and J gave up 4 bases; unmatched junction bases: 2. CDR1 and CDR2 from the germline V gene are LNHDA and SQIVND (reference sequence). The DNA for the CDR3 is TGTGCCAGTAGTATAGGCACAGGGGGAGAGACCCAGTACTTC. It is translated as CASSIGTGGETQYF.

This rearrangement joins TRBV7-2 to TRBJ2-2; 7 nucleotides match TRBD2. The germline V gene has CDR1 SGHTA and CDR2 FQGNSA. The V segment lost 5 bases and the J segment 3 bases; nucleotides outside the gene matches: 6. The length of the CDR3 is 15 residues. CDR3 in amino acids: CASSLSGTHTGELFF. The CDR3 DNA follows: TGTGCCAGCAGCCTCAGCGGGACCCACACCGGGGAGCTGTTTTTT.

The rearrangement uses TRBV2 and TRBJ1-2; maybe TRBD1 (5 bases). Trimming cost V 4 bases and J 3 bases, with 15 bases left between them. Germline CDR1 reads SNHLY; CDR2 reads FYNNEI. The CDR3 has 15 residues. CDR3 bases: TGTGCCAGCAGTGGGGGTATCAGGGTGGACTATGGCTACACCTTC. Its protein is CASSGGIRVDYGYTF.

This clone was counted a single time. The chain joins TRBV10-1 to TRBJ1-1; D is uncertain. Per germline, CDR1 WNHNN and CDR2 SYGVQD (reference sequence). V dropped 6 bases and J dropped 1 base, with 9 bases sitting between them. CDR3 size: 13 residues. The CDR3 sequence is CASRMRRNTEAFF. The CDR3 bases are TGCGCCAGCAGAATGAGGAGGAACACTGAAGCTTTCTTT.

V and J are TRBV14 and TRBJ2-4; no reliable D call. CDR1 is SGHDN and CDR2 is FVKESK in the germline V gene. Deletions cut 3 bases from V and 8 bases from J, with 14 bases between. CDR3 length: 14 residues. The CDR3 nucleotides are TGTGCCAGCAGCCAGAGGTACGGGCAGGACATTCAGTACTTC. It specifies CASSQRYGQDIQYF. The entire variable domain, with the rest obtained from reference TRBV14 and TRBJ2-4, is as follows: EAGVTQFPSHSVIEKGQTVTLRCDPISGHDNLYWYRRVMGKEIKFLLHFVKESKQDESGMPNNRFLAERTGGTYSTLKVQPAELEDSGVYFCASSQRYGQDIQYFGAGTRLSVL.

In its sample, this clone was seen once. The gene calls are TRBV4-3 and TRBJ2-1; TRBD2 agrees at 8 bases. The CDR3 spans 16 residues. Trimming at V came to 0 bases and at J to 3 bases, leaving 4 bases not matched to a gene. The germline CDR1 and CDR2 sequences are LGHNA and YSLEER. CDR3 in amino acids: CASSQDRGGYYNEQFF. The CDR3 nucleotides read TGCGCCAGCAGCCAAGATCGGGGGGGCTACTACAATGAGCAGTTCTTC.

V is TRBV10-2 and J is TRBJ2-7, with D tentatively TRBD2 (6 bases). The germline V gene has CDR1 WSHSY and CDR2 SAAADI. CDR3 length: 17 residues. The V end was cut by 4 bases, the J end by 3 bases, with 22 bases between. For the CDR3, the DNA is TGCGCCAGCAGTGGACCGTCGAGCGGCAGGGAGGACTACGAGCAGTACTTC. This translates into CASSGPSSGREDYEQYF.

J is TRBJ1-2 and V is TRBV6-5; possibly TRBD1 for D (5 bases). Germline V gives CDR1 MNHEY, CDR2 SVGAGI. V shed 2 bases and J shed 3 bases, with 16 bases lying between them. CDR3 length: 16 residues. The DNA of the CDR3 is TGTGCCAGCAGTTACAGGGACCCGACCCGTGACTATGGCTACACCTTC. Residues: CASSYRDPTRDYGYTF.

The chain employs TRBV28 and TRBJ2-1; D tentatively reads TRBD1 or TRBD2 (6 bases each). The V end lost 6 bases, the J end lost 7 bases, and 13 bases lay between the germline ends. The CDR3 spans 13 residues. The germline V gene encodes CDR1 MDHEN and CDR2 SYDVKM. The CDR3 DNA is TGTGCCAGCAGAGTAGGGGGAGGTAATGAGCAGTTCTTC. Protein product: CASRVGGGNEQFF.

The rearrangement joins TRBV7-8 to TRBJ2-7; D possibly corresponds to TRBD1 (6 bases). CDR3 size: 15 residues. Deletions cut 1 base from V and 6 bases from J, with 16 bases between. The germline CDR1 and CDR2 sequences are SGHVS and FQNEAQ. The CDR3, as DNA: TGTGCCAGCAGCTTAGTTGCCCAGACAGGCGGCGAGCAGTACTTC. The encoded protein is CASSLVAQTGGEQYF.

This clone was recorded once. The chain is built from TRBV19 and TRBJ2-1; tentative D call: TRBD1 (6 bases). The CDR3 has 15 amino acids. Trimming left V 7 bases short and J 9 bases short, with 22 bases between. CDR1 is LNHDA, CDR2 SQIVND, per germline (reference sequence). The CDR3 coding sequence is TGTGCCAGTACCCCCACCACCGCACAGGGAAGTGAGCAGTTCTTC. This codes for CASTPTTAQGSEQFF.

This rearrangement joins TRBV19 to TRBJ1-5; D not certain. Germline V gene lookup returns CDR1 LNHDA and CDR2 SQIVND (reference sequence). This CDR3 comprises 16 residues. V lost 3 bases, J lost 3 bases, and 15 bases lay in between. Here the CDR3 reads CASSIPRAPYNQPQHF. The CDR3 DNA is TGTGCCAGTAGTATTCCCCGGGCTCCTTACAATCAGCCCCAGCATTTT.

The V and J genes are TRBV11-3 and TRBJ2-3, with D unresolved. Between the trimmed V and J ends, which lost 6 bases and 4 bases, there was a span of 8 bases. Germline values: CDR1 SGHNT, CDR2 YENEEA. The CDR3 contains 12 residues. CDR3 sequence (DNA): TGTGCCAGCAGGCAGGACCCAGATACGCAGTATTTT. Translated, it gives CASRQDPDTQYF.

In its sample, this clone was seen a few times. The CDR3 DNA follows: TGTGCCAGTAAGGCGGAAGAGACCCAGTACTTC. The encoded protein is CASKAEETQYF. The rearrangement joins TRBV18 to TRBJ2-5; D is unclear. Trimming cost V 9 bases and J 3 bases, with 8 bases left between them. Germline CDR1 reads KGHSH; CDR2 reads LQKENI. This CDR3 is 11 amino acids long.

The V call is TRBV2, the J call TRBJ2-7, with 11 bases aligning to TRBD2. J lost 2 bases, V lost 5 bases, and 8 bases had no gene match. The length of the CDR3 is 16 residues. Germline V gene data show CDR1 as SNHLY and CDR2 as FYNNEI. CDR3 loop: CASSLDSGRAPYEQYF. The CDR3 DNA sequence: TGTGCCAGCAGTCTAGATAGCGGGAGGGCACCCTACGAGCAGTACTTC.

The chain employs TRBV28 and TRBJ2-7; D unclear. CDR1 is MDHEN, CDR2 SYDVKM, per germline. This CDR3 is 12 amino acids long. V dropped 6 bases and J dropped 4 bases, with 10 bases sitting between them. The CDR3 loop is CASRRNYYEQYF. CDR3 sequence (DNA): TGTGCCAGCAGGCGAAATTATTACGAGCAGTACTTC. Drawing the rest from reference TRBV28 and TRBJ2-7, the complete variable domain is DVKVTQSSRYLVKRTGEKVFLECVQDMDHENMFWYRQDPGLGLRLIYFSYDVKMKEKGDIPEGYSVSREKKERFSLILESASTNQTSMYLCASRRNYYEQYFGPGTRLTVT.

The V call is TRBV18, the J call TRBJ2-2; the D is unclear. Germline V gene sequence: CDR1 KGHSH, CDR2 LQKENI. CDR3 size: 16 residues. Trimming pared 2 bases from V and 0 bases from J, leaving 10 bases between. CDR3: CASSPTDGTNTGELFF. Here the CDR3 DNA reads TGTGCCAGCTCACCAACGGACGGAACGAACACCGGGGAGCTGTTTTTT.

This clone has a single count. CDR3 coding DNA: TGCGCCAGCAGCTCAAAAAGCGGACAGAGAAACACCGGGGAGCTGTTTTTT. The encoded protein is CASSSKSGQRNTGELFF. The V call is TRBV5-1, the J call TRBJ2-2, with a tentative D call TRBD1 (6 bases). The V gene's germline CDR1 is SGHRS and CDR2 YFSETQ. Trimming left V 3 bases short and J 2 bases short, with 17 bases between. The CDR3 covers 17 residues.